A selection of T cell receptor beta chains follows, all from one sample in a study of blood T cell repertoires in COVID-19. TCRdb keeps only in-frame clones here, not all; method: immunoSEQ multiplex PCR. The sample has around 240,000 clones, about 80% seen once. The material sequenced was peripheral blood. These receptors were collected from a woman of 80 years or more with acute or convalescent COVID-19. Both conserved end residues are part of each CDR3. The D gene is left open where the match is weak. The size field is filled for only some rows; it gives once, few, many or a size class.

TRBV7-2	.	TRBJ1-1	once	TGTGCCAGCAGTCGAGGAGAGAACACTGAAGCTTTCTTT	CASSRGENTEAFF
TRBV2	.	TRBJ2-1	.	TGTGCCAGCAGGACCACCCGGGGAGCCTACAATGAGCAGTTCTTC	CASRTTRGAYNEQFF
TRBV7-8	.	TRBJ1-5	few	TGTGCCAGCAGCTTAGTCGCCGGGAATCAGCCCCAGCATTTT	CASSLVAGNQPQHF
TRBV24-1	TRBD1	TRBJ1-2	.	TGTGCCACCTCAGGGACAGAGACTAACTATGGCTACACCTTC	CATSGTETNYGYTF
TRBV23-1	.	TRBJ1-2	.	TGCGCCAGCAGTCAATCCCCCCGGCGGGGGGCTTATGGCTACACCTTC	CASSQSPRRGAYGYTF
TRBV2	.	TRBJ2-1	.	TGTGCCAGCAGTGAATGGTTAGCGAACTACAATGAGCAGTTCTTC	CASSEWLANYNEQFF
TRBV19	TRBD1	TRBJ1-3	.	TGTGCCAGTAGTAGGACGCCGTGGGACAGGGGGACTGGAAACACCATATATTTT	CASSRTPWDRGTGNTIYF
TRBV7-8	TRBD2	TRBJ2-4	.	TGTGCCAGCAGCTTAGCGTCTAGCGGGTTGGTGACCAAAAACATTCAGTACTTC	CASSLASSGLVTKNIQYF
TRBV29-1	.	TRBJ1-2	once	TGCAGCGTTGACAGAGGCTATGGCTACACCTTC	CSVDRGYGYTF
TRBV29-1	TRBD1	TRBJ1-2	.	TGCAGCGCTGTAGGGCAGGGGGCCGGCTACACCTTC	CSAVGQGAGYTF
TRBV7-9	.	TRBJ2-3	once	TGTGCCAGCAGCTTAGTAAGCGCTAGCACAGATACGCAGTATTTT	CASSLVSASTDTQYF
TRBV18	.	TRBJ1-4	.	TGTGCCAGCTCACAACAGACAGCAACTAATGAAAAACTGTTTTTT	CASSQQTATNEKLFF
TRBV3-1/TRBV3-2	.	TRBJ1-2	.	TGTGCCAGCAGCCGATCCCGCGTCGCGCAGGGCGCCTATGGCTACACCTTC	CASSRSRVAQGAYGYTF
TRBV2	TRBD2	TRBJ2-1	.	TGTGCCAGCAGTGAATTATCAAGCGGGAGAAACAATGAGCAGTTCTTC	CASSELSSGRNNEQFF
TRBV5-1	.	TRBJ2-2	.	TGCGCCAGCAGCTTGGCGGAGATCACCGGGGAGCTGTTTTTT	CASSLAEITGELFF
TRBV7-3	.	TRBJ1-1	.	TGTGCCAGCAGCGTTTTCATGAACACTGAAGCTTTCTTT	CASSVFMNTEAFF
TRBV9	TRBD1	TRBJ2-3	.	TGTGCCAGCAGCGAGCGACAGGGGACAGATACGCAGTATTTT	CASSERQGTDTQYF
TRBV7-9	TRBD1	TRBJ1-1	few	TGTGCCAGCAGCAGAGCCGGTCCCAGGGGGCAGGGTGAAGCTTTCTTT	CASSRAGPRGQGEAFF
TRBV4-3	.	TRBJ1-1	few	TGCGCCAGCAGCCAAGATCCACAGGGCGGCACTGAAGCTTTCTTT	CASSQDPQGGTEAFF
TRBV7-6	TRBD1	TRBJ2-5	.	TGTGCCAGCAGCTTACGTACTGGGACAGGGGGTCTTGGAGAGACCCAGTACTTC	CASSLRTGTGGLGETQYF
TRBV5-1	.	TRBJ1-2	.	TGCGCCAGCAGCTTGGCCCCGCAGACAGGTGGCTATGGCTACACCTTC	CASSLAPQTGGYGYTF
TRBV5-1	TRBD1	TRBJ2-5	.	TGCGCCAGCAGCGTGGGGACAGGGGGTGAGGCCCAGTACTTC	CASSVGTGGEAQYF
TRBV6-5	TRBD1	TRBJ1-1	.	TGTGCCAGCAGTTCCTTTACAGGGGCGGGAGCTTTCTTT	CASSSFTGAGAFF
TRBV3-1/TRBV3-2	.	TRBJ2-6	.	TGTGCCAGCAGCCAAGGCGGTAGAGTTCGGCACGTCCTGACTTTC	CASSQGGRVRHVLTF
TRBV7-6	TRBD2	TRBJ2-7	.	TGTGCCAGCAGTCGACTAGCGGGAGGTACCTACGAGCAGTACTTC	CASSRLAGGTYEQYF
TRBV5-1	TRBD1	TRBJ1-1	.	TGCGCCAGCAGCTTTGGTACAGGGGCGATGAACACTGAAGCTTTCTTT	CASSFGTGAMNTEAFF
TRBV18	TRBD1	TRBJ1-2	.	TGTGCCAGCTCACCACGGTCCGACAGGGGAGCTAACTATGGCTACACCTTC	CASSPRSDRGANYGYTF
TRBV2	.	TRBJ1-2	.	TGTGCCAGCAGGGACAACGGAGGGGTCTATGGCTACACCTTC	CASRDNGGVYGYTF